Listed below are T cell receptor beta chains from one sample, sequenced in a study of blood T cells in healthy people across ages. TCRdb re-called the 5' RACE reads with MiXCR, one entry per CDR3 protein. Among about 730,000 distinct CDR3 sequences listed, approximately 39% were seen once. Specimen: blood. All receptors derive from an older woman in good health. Each CDR3 is given with its conserved first and last residue. Fields, in order: CDR3 protein, CDR3 DNA, CDR3 length, J gene, V gene, D gene, clone size. D genes are given only for firm matches. Rows may omit the clone size; those that give it use once, few, many or a size class.

CDR3aa: CASKGQQGNQPQHF; CDR3nt: TGTGCCAGCAAGGGACAGCAAGGTAATCAGCCCCAGCATTTT; len: 14; j_gene: TRBJ1-5; v_gene: TRBV2; d_gene: TRBD1; abundance: NA
CDR3aa: CASSRIAGAPETQYF; CDR3nt: TGTGCCAGCAGTCGTATAGCGGGGGCCCCAGAGACCCAGTACTTC; len: 15; j_gene: TRBJ2-5; v_gene: TRBV27; d_gene: TRBD2; abundance: NA
CDR3aa: CSVLPGQGDEQYF; CDR3nt: TGCAGCGTTTTACCGGGACAGGGGGACGAGCAGTACTTC; len: 13; j_gene: TRBJ2-7; v_gene: TRBV29-1; d_gene: TRBD1; abundance: few
CDR3aa: CASSPRRGSTEAFF; CDR3nt: TGTGCCAGCTCACCCAGGAGAGGGAGCACTGAAGCTTTCTTT; len: 14; j_gene: TRBJ1-1; v_gene: TRBV18; d_gene: NA; abundance: NA
CDR3aa: CASSDQPSGSNEQYF; CDR3nt: TGTGCCAGCAGTGACCAGCCTAGCGGGAGCAATGAGCAGTACTTC; len: 15; j_gene: TRBJ2-4; v_gene: TRBV6-4; d_gene: TRBD2; abundance: NA
CDR3aa: CASSSAGRTDSNQPQHF; CDR3nt: TGTGCCAGCAGCTCCGCGGGACGGACCGATAGCAATCAGCCCCAGCATTTT; len: 17; j_gene: TRBJ1-5; v_gene: TRBV7-2; d_gene: NA; abundance: NA
CDR3aa: CASYALAPPSGANVLTF; CDR3nt: TGTGCCAGCTACGCCCTGGCACCTCCATCTGGGGCCAACGTCCTGACTTTC; len: 17; j_gene: TRBJ2-6; v_gene: TRBV28; d_gene: NA; abundance: NA
CDR3aa: CSARDYTGEASEAFF; CDR3nt: TGCAGTGCTAGAGATTATACAGGGGAGGCCTCTGAAGCTTTCTTT; len: 15; j_gene: TRBJ1-1; v_gene: TRBV20-1; d_gene: TRBD1; abundance: NA
CDR3aa: CASSVAVPGDYNEQFF; CDR3nt: TGTGCCAGCAGCGTAGCTGTCCCTGGAGACTACAATGAGCAGTTCTTC; len: 16; j_gene: TRBJ2-1; v_gene: TRBV9; d_gene: NA; abundance: few
CDR3aa: CASSERQGGNQPQHF; CDR3nt: TGTGCCAGCAGTGAAAGGCAGGGGGGCAATCAGCCCCAGCATTTT; len: 15; j_gene: TRBJ1-5; v_gene: TRBV2; d_gene: TRBD1; abundance: NA
CDR3aa: CAPAPCNEQFF; CDR3nt: TGTGCCCCAGCCCCCTGCAATGAGCAGTTCTTC; len: 11; j_gene: TRBJ2-1; v_gene: TRBV3-1; d_gene: NA; abundance: NA
CDR3aa: CASSSSGYGYTF; CDR3nt: NA; len: 12; j_gene: TRBJ1-2; v_gene: TRBV6-5; d_gene: NA; abundance: many
CDR3aa: CASSVGPGGDEQFF; CDR3nt: TGTGCCAGCAGCGTAGGCCCAGGGGGGGACGAGCAGTTCTTC; len: 14; j_gene: TRBJ2-1; v_gene: TRBV9; d_gene: NA; abundance: NA
CDR3aa: CSASGMAGGDETQYF; CDR3nt: TGCAGTGCTAGTGGTATGGCGGGGGGAGACGAGACCCAGTACTTC; len: 15; j_gene: TRBJ2-5; v_gene: TRBV20-1; d_gene: TRBD2; abundance: NA
CDR3aa: CASSWGLAGGGQFF; CDR3nt: TGTGCCAGCAGCTGGGGACTAGCGGGAGGAGGCCAGTTCTTC; len: 14; j_gene: TRBJ2-1; v_gene: TRBV7-2; d_gene: TRBD2; abundance: few
CDR3aa: CASSERGQGRKTQYF; CDR3nt: TGTGCCAGCAGTGAAAGGGGACAGGGGCGGAAGACCCAGTACTTC; len: 15; j_gene: TRBJ2-5; v_gene: TRBV6-1; d_gene: TRBD1; abundance: NA
CDR3aa: CSVETRDRENYGYTF; CDR3nt: TGCAGCGTTGAAACCCGGGACAGGGAGAACTATGGCTACACCTTC; len: 15; j_gene: TRBJ1-2; v_gene: TRBV29-1; d_gene: TRBD1; abundance: NA
CDR3aa: CSARTGYDIQYF; CDR3nt: TGCAGTGCTAGAACCGGTTATGACATTCAGTACTTC; len: 12; j_gene: TRBJ2-4; v_gene: TRBV20-1; d_gene: NA; abundance: NA
CDR3aa: CASSPGQGNSNTGELFF; CDR3nt: TGCGCCAGCTCTCCCGGACAGGGAAATTCGAACACCGGGGAGCTGTTTTTT; len: 17; j_gene: TRBJ2-2; v_gene: TRBV18; d_gene: TRBD1; abundance: NA